This T cell receptor beta chain is from a study of CD8+ T cells in alopecia areata. Study-level background: At a dose of 5 to 10 mg twice daily, oral tofacitinib was given to treated patients. Study-level findings and limits: Association of baseline CD8+ expansion with response is uncertain owing to one nonresponder.

Extraction of RNA preceded its reverse transcription into cDNA, which served as the sequencing template. Profiled with immunoSEQ multiplex PCR; TCRdb holds only in-frame clones, not every one. This table has 60,000 to 90,000 clones, 60% to 70% appearing once. About this clone itself: The antigen remains undetermined.

The CDR3 covers 15 residues. V was clipped by 4 bases and J by 1 base; unmatched bases: 2. CDR1 SGHTA and CDR2 FQGNSA come from the germline V gene. The treatment: oral pan-JAK inhibitor, 5-10 mg twice daily. The TCR sequence derives from a human donor with alopecia areata. The chain couples TRBV7-2 to TRBJ2-7, with TRBD2 matching 12 bases. This specimen was CD8+ T cells sorted from blood, taken at week 24, from a patient treated with tofacitinib. Here the CDR3 reads CASSWTSGDSYEQYF. CDR3 bases: TGTGCCAGCAGCTGGACTAGCGGGGATTCCTACGAGCAGTACTTC.